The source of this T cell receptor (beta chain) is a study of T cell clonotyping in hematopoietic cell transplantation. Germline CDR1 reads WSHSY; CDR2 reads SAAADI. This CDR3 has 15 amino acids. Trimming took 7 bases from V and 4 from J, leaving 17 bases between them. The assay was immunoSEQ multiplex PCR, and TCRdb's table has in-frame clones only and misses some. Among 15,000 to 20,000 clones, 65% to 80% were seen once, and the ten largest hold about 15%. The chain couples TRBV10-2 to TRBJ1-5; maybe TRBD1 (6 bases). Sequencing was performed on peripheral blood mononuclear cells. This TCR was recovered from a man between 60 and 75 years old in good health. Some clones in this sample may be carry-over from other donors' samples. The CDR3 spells CASNPSAGANQPQHF. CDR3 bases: TGCGCCAGCAACCCGTCCGCAGGGGCTAATCAGCCCCAGCATTTT.